The 27 T cell receptor beta chains reported below all come from one sample, sequenced in a study of breast tumors, draining lymph nodes, adjacent tissues. TCRdb reanalysed the multiplex PCR reads using MiXCR and keeps one entry per CDR3 protein. Among a few hundred thousand distinct CDR3 sequences listed, 34% were seen once. Breast cancer patients provided tissue from their axillary draining lymph nodes. Sequencing was carried out using axillary lymph node tissue. These TCRs come from a female donor with breast cancer. Some clones in this sample may be carry-over from other donors' samples.

This sequence joins TRBV29-1 and TRBJ1-1, with a possible D match to TRBD1 (5 bases). The germline V and J ends were trimmed by 4 bases and 0 bases, with 9 bases remaining between them. This CDR3 contains 13 residues. Germline V gives CDR1 SQVTM, CDR2 ANQGSEA. CDR3 sequence (DNA): TGCAGCGTTGCAACAGGTATGAACACTGAAGCTTTCTTT. It yields the protein CSVATGMNTEAFF. Full variable domain (rest looked up from reference TRBV29-1 and TRBJ1-1): SAVISQKPSRDICQRGTSLTIQCQVDSQVTMMFWYRQQPGQSLTLIATANQGSEATYESGFVIDKFPISRPNLTFSTLTVSNMSPEDSSIYLCSVATGMNTEAFFGQGTRLTVV.

This clonotype was recorded many times. The chain combines TRBV19 with TRBJ2-2; the match to TRBD2 covers 10 bases. The V gene end was trimmed by 5 bases and the J gene end by 6 bases; junction bases not matched to a gene: 6. This CDR3 has 15 amino acids. Germline V lookup: CDR1 LNHDA, CDR2 SQIVND (reference sequence). The CDR3 loop reads CASSRPSGSPGELFF. For the CDR3, the DNA is TGTGCCAGTAGTCGGCCTAGCGGGAGTCCCGGGGAGCTGTTTTTT.

This chain joins TRBV5-6 and TRBJ1-3; tentative D call: TRBD1 (6 bases). The CDR3 loop spans 17 amino acids. V was cut by 0 bases and J by 0 bases, with 13 bases left in between. Looked up from germline, CDR1 is SGHDT and CDR2 is YYEEEE. The CDR3 DNA sequence: TGTGCCAGCAGCTTGGGGGACACTGAACACTCTGGAAACACCATATATTTT. Its protein is CASSLGDTEHSGNTIYF. Looking up the rest from reference TRBV5-6 and TRBJ1-3 gives the full variable domain: DAGVTQSPTHLIKTRGQQVTLRCSPKSGHDTVSWYQQALGQGPQFIFQYYEEEERQRGNFPDRFSGHQFPNYSSELNVNALLLGDSALYLCASSLGDTEHSGNTIYFGEGSWLTVV.

This clonotype was counted ten times or more. This chain joins TRBV29-1 and TRBJ2-3, with D maybe TRBD1 (5 bases). The CDR3 runs to 12 residues. Germline V gives CDR1 SQVTM, CDR2 ANQGSEA. Trimming removed 6 bases at V and 4 bases at J, with 11 bases between. The CDR3 bases are TGCAGCGTCACAGGCCCCCCAGATACGCAGTATTTT. Translation gives CSVTGPPDTQYF.

CDR3 nucleotides: TGTGCCAGCTCGCCCGGGACAGGGGGTAAGAATGAGCAGTTCTTC. Translating gives CASSPGTGGKNEQFF. This rearrangement joins TRBV18 to TRBJ2-1, with 11 bases matching TRBD1. Trimming took 6 bases from V and 7 from J; bases not matched to a gene: 8. CDR3 length equals 15 residues. The germline V gene encodes CDR1 KGHSH and CDR2 LQKENI.

V is TRBV7-6 and J is TRBJ1-3; 9 bases fit TRBD1. CDR3 length equals 15 residues. The trim removed 2 bases at V and 8 bases at J, leaving 7 bases unmatched. Germline V gives CDR1 SGHVS, CDR2 FNYEAQ. The CDR3 DNA follows: TGTGCCAGCAGCTTAATCACAGGGGGCGGCCACACCATATATTTT. Amino acids: CASSLITGGGHTIYF.

This clonotype came up many times. The chain combines TRBV7-8 with TRBJ2-7, with D possibly being TRBD1 (6 bases). The length of the CDR3 is 14 residues. V lost 4 bases to trimming and J lost 0 bases, with 10 bases between them. Germline-derived CDR1 and CDR2 are SGHVS and FQNEAQ. The CDR3 DNA follows: TGTGCCAGCAGCTCACAGGGATACTCCTACGAGCAGTACTTC. Translation: CASSSQGYSYEQYF. The full variable domain, with the rest looked up from reference TRBV7-8 and TRBJ2-7, is GAGVSQSPRYKVAKRGQDVALRCDPISGHVSLFWYQQALGQGPEFLTYFQNEAQLDKSGLPSDRFFAERPEGSVSTLKIQRTQQEDSAVYLCASSSQGYSYEQYFGPGTRLTVT.

This clonotype was observed a handful of times. The chain combines TRBV5-8 with TRBJ2-2; 8 bases are shared with TRBD1. V shed 4 bases, J shed 0 bases, and the junction held 11 bases outside the gene matches. The CDR3 totals 18 residues. The germline CDR1 and CDR2 sequences are SGHTS and YDEGEE. CDR3 coding DNA: TGTGCCAGCAGCCCGGGACAGGCAATAATAACGAACACCGGGGAGCTGTTTTTT. Encoded protein: CASSPGQAIITNTGELFF.

The chain joins TRBV19 to TRBJ1-1; a possible D gene is TRBD1 (6 bases). Germline assignment: CDR1 LNHDA and CDR2 SQIVND (reference sequence). V lost 5 bases, J lost 10 bases, and 20 bases lay in between. The CDR3 has 14 amino acids. The CDR3 reads CASSYGSGQRVAFF. The CDR3 DNA reads as TGTGCCAGTAGTTACGGGTCGGGACAAAGAGTAGCTTTCTTT.

Regarding this clonotype: A much larger clone sits a single nucleotide away, making a read error possible. As DNA, the CDR3 is TGTGCCAGCAGTTCAAAAGCGGTAACCTACGATGAGCCGTTCTTC. It translates to CASSSKAVTYDEPFF. This sequence joins TRBV9 and TRBJ2-1; D may be TRBD2 (5 bases). Germline V gives CDR1 SGDLS, CDR2 YYNGEE. The CDR3 is 15 amino acids.

The J gene is TRBJ1-5, the V gene TRBV11-2; 7 bases line up with TRBD1. The trim removed 8 bases at V and 7 bases at J, leaving 5 bases unmatched. The germline gives CDR1 SGHAT, CDR2 FQNNGV. The CDR3 runs to 12 residues. The CDR3 region is CASDRVRQPQHF. CDR3 in DNA: TGTGCCAGCGACAGGGTTCGCCAGCCCCAGCATTTT. The variable domain in full, with the rest retrieved from reference TRBV11-2 and TRBJ1-5, is EAGVAQSPRYKIIEKRQSVAFWCNPISGHATLYWYQQILGQGPKLLIQFQNNGVVDDSQLPKDRFSAERLKGVDSTLKIQPAKLEDSAVYLCASDRVRQPQHFGDGTRLSIL.

This clonotype was seen a few times. The chain links TRBV14 to TRBJ2-1; 14 nucleotides align to TRBD2. Trimming at V came to 6 bases and at J to 7 bases, leaving 14 bases not matched to a gene. The germline gives CDR1 SGHDN, CDR2 FVKESK. This CDR3 has 18 residues. CDR3 coding DNA: TGTGCCAGCAGTTCTCCCGGGACTAGCGGGGGTTTGTGGAATGAGCAGTTCTTC. Amino acids: CASSSPGTSGGLWNEQFF.

As regards this clonotype: Its ends do not fully match the called genes, so a read error is possible. CDR3 region: CASSHSGTNTGELYF. CDR3 nucleotides: TGCGCCAGCAGCCACAGCGGGACGAACACCGGGGAGCTGTACTTC. The chain couples TRBV4-1 to TRBJ2-7, with 7 bases identical to TRBD2. There are 15 residues in the CDR3. The germline CDR1 and CDR2 sequences are MGHRA and YSYEKL.

This clonotype was seen a handful of times. V usage is TRBV6-5 and J usage is TRBJ1-4, with no clear D. The V gene's germline CDR1 is MNHEY and CDR2 SVGAGI. The CDR3 loop spans 14 amino acids. V lost 6 bases, J lost 6 bases, and 14 bases lay in between. The CDR3 protein is CASRDSGWDEKLFF. The CDR3 nucleotides are TGTGCCAGCAGGGATTCTGGGTGGGATGAAAAACTGTTTTTT.

The chain uses TRBV7-9 and TRBJ1-1, with D possibly being TRBD1 (6 bases). The CDR3 consists of 13 residues. V was shortened by 8 bases and J by 9 bases, with 19 bases between the two germline ends. Germline values: CDR1 SEHNR, CDR2 FQNEAQ (reference sequence). CDR3 protein: CASGTTGTPKAFF. CDR3 sequence (DNA): TGTGCCAGCGGGACTACAGGGACGCCTAAAGCTTTCTTT. Based on the CDR3 plus reference TRBV7-9 and TRBJ1-1, the full variable domain is DTGVSQNPRHKITKRGQNVTFRCDPISEHNRLYWYRQTLGQGPEFLTYFQNEAQLEKSRLLSDRFSAERPKGSFSTLEIQRTEQGDSAMYLCASGTTGTPKAFFGQGTRLTVV.

The sample holds many counts of this clonotype. The chain is built from TRBV7-9 and TRBJ2-1, with TRBD1 matching 7 bases. The CDR3 consists of 14 residues. V gave up 1 base and J gave up 5 bases; unmatched junction bases: 2. The V gene's germline CDR1 is SEHNR and CDR2 FQNEAQ (reference sequence). The CDR3 loop is CASSLDRGNNEQFF. CDR3 DNA sequence: TGTGCCAGCAGCTTAGACAGGGGAAACAATGAGCAGTTCTTC.

The chain joins TRBV2 to TRBJ2-2; 10 nucleotides align to TRBD1. CDR3 length: 14 residues. Germline CDR1 is SNHLY and CDR2 is FYNNEI. Trimming at V came to 6 bases and at J to 3 bases, leaving 1 base not matched to a gene. As DNA, the CDR3 is TGTGCCAGCAGGGGACAGGGGTACACCGGGGAGCTGTTTTTT. This sequence encodes CASRGQGYTGELFF. Combining the CDR3 with reference TRBV2 and TRBJ2-2 gives the whole variable domain EPEVTQTPSHQVTQMGQEVILRCVPISNHLYFYWYRQILGQKVEFLVSFYNNEISEKSEIFDDQFSVERPDGSNFTLKIRSTKLEDSAMYFCASRGQGYTGELFFGEGSRLTVL.

As for this clonotype: Because the CDR3 is missing its conserved closing phenylalanine or tryptophan, this is likely a read error. The chain employs TRBV4-1 and TRBJ1-2, with D possibly being TRBD1 (5 bases). With 3 bases removed from V and 0 bases from J, the gap between germline ends came to 11 bases. Germline lookup yields CDR1 MGHRA and CDR2 YSYEKL. This CDR3 is built from 15 residues. CDR3 nucleotides: TGCGCCAGCAGCCAGCCAGACAGAGCTAACTATGGCTACACCTCC. Protein: CASSQPDRANYGYTS.

This clonotype was recorded many times. The CDR3 protein is CASRGPLYGYTF. Written as DNA, the CDR3 is TGTGCCAGCAGGGGCCCGTTGTATGGCTACACCTTC. The chain combines TRBV6-5 with TRBJ1-2; D call uncertain. V was shortened by 6 bases and J by 5 bases, with 10 bases between the two germline ends. Looked up from germline, CDR1 is MNHEY and CDR2 is SVGAGI. The CDR3 contains 12 residues.

As to this clonotype: Possible read error: a much larger clone is one base away. The CDR3 sequence is CASSLDRAMWETQYF. The CDR3 DNA reads TGTGCCAGCAGCCTGGACAGGGCGATGTGGGAGACCCAGTACTTC. The genes are TRBV5-6 and TRBJ2-5; 8 bases match TRBD1. V shed 4 bases, J shed 5 bases, and the junction held 10 bases outside the gene matches. CDR3 length equals 15 residues. Germline V gene lookup returns CDR1 SGHDT and CDR2 YYEEEE.

The V call is TRBV2, the J call TRBJ1-6; no reliable D call. The germline V gene has CDR1 SNHLY and CDR2 FYNNEI. This CDR3 has 15 residues. Trimming took off 6 bases at V and 9 bases at J, with 18 bases between the two ends. In DNA, the CDR3 is TGTGCCAGCAGAGGAGTGGGAATGGGAAGTTCACCCCTCCACTTT. Its translation is CASRGVGMGSSPLHF.

This clonotype was seen repeatedly, ten times or more. The J gene is TRBJ2-3, the V gene TRBV19; 9 nucleotides match TRBD2. Germline V gives CDR1 LNHDA, CDR2 SQIVND (reference sequence). The CDR3 loop spans 15 amino acids. With V trimmed by 7 bases and J by 3 bases, 8 bases remained unmatched. CDR3 sequence: CASTSSGSVTDTQYF. DNA for the CDR3: TGTGCCAGTACCAGTAGCGGGAGTGTAACAGATACGCAGTATTTT.

This clonotype was detected only a few times. This may stem from a read error, because a much larger clone lies one nucleotide away. V is TRBV7-2 and J is TRBJ1-2, with TRBD1 matching 9 bases. The CDR3 contains 16 residues. CDR1 and CDR2 (germline): SGHTA, FQGNSA. CDR3 residues: CASSLGVQGASYGHTF. The DNA for the CDR3 is TGTGCCAGCAGCTTAGGAGTACAGGGGGCCAGCTATGGCCACACCTTC.

At least ten counts were recorded for this clonotype. The rearrangement uses TRBV7-9 and TRBJ2-7; D uncertain. The V gene lost 5 bases and the J gene lost 0 bases, with 11 bases spanning the gap. This CDR3 is 14 amino acids long. Germline lookup yields CDR1 SEHNR and CDR2 FQNEAQ (reference sequence). The CDR3 coding sequence is TGTGCCAGCAGCCCGACTGCATACTCCTACGAGCAGTACTTC. As protein: CASSPTAYSYEQYF. The full variable domain, completed using reference TRBV7-9 and TRBJ2-7, is DTGVSQNPRHKITKRGQNVTFRCDPISEHNRLYWYRQTLGQGPEFLTYFQNEAQLEKSRLLSDRFSAERPKGSFSTLEIQRTEQGDSAMYLCASSPTAYSYEQYFGPGTRLTVT.

This clonotype was found many times. This chain links TRBV5-4 with TRBJ1-2; D is unresolved. V was clipped by 1 base and J by 2 bases, with 6 bases between them. Germline CDR1 SGHNT, CDR2 YYREEE (reference sequence). The CDR3 length is 13 residues. CDR3 protein: CASSLNLNYGYTF. CDR3 coding DNA: TGTGCCAGCAGCTTGAACCTGAACTATGGCTACACCTTC. The variable domain in full, with the rest retrieved from reference TRBV5-4 and TRBJ1-2, is ETGVTQSPTHLIKTRGQQVTLRCSSQSGHNTVSWYQQALGQGPQFIFQYYREEENGRGNFPPRFSGLQFPNYSSELNVNALELDDSALYLCASSLNLNYGYTFGSGTRLTVV.

This clonotype showed up many times. A clone one base away is much larger, so this may be a read error. This chain joins TRBV20-1 and TRBJ2-5; D gene ambiguous. V was shortened by 0 bases and J by 7 bases, with 15 bases between the two germline ends. In germline, CDR1 is DFQATT, CDR2 SNEGSKA (reference sequence). CDR3 length: 14 amino acids. CDR3 region: CSARDGQQRATQYF. The CDR3 region has the DNA TGCAGTGCTAGAGATGGGCAGCAGCGAGCGACCCAGTACTTC.

The rearrangement uses TRBV3-1 and TRBJ2-1; 10 positions agree with TRBD2. Per germline, CDR1 LGHDT and CDR2 YNNKEL (reference sequence). V lost 4 bases to trimming and J lost 5 bases; unmatched junction nucleotides: 8. The CDR3 loop spans 16 amino acids. The CDR3 protein is CASSPRTSGDNNEQFF. The CDR3 coding sequence is TGTGCCAGCAGCCCTCGGACTAGCGGAGATAACAATGAGCAGTTCTTC.